This T cell receptor (beta chain) was observed in a study of T cell repertoires and HLA-DP antigens. Study-level points and caveats: Pre-culture clonality, 0.04 to 0.045, was far below sorted CD137+ clonality of about 0.4.

Per germline, CDR1 SGHAT and CDR2 FQNNGV. V was cut by 5 bases and J by 2 bases, with 10 bases left in between. The CDR3 spans 15 residues. A word on this clone: Its target is unknown.

Primers targeted 54 TRBV and 13 TRBJ segments. Clones were sequenced by immunoSEQ multiplex PCR, and TCRdb holds only the in-frame ones, with some missing. The sample contains approximately 89,000 clones, around 86% of which appear only once. This TCR came from a man aged 45-60 years in good health and CMV-seronegative. The sequenced material came from CD4+ T cells from PBMCs. V usage is TRBV11-2 and J usage is TRBJ2-6, with D perhaps TRBD2 (6 bases). CDR3 nucleotides: TGTGCCAGCAGCAACCGACTAGCTGGGGCCAACGTCCTGACTTTC. It codes for CASSNRLAGANVLTF.